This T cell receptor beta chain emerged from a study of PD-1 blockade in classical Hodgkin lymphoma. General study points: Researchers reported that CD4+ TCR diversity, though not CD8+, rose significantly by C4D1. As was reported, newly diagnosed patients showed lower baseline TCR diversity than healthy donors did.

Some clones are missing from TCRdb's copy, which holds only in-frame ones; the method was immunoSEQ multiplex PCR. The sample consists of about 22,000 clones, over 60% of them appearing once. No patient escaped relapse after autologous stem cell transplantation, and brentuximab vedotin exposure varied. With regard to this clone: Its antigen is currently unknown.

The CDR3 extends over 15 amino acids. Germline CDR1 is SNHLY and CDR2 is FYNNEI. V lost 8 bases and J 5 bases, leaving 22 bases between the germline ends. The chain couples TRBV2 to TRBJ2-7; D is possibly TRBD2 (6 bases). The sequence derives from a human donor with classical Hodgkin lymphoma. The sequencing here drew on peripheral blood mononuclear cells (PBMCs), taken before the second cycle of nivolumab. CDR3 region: CASVGRTLGAHEQYF. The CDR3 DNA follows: TGTGCCAGCGTTGGGAGGACCCTCGGGGCTCACGAGCAGTACTTC.